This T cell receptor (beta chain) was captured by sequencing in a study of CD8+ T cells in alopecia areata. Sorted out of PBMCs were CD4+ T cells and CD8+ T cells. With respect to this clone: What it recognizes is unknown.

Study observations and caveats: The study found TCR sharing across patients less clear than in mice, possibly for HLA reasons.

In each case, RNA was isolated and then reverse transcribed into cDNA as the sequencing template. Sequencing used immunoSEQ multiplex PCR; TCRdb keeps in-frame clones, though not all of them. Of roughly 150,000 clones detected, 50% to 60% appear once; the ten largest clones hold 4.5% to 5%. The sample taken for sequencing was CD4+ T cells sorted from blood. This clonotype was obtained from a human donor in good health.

For the CDR3, the DNA is TGCAGCGCCTTTTCCCGACAGGGCAACGAGCAGTACTTC. Protein sequence: CSAFSRQGNEQYF. V is TRBV29-1 and J is TRBJ2-7; TRBD1 aligns across 7 bases. This CDR3 comprises 13 residues. Germline V gives CDR1 SQVTM, CDR2 ANQGSEA. The J segment lost 5 bases and the V segment lost 7 bases, leaving 11 bases of the junction unmatched.